The next 20 T cell receptor beta chains were all read from a single sample in a study of T cells in Graves' hyperthyroidism and ophthalmopathy. The source material, RNA transcripts, was used to amplify TCR beta CDR3 regions. First-round RT-PCR targeting the TCR CDR3 was performed with the HTBI primer set. In TCRdb, the multiplex PCR reads were re-called with MiXCR into one record per CDR3 protein. Of 250,000 to 400,000 distinct CDR3 sequences in the sample, approximately 14% were seen once. Sequencing used blood. The receptor set was obtained from a woman aged 35 to 49 with Graves' ophthalmopathy.

This clonotype was seen many times. The chain uses TRBV11-2 and TRBJ2-5; TRBD1 might be the D (5 bases). CDR3 length: 15 amino acids. In germline, CDR1 is SGHAT, CDR2 FQNNGV. V lost 1 base to trimming and J lost 2 bases, with 11 bases between them. CDR3 nucleotide sequence: TGTGCCAGCAGCTTAGGTGACAGATTACAAGAGACCCAGTACTTC. Protein product: CASSLGDRLQETQYF.

This clonotype occurred many times. The gene calls are TRBV2 and TRBJ1-5; 7 positions match TRBD1. The V segment lost 3 bases and the J segment 0 bases; nucleotides outside the gene matches: 11. Germline CDR1 is SNHLY and CDR2 is FYNNEI. The CDR3 is 18 residues long. DNA for the CDR3: TGTGCCAGCAGTGAGGGTTACAGGGGCGGACATAGCAATCAGCCCCAGCATTTT. It is translated as CASSEGYRGGHSNQPQHF.

The sample holds a few counts of this clonotype. The rearrangement uses TRBV4-2 and TRBJ2-3; 7 positions agree with TRBD2. The germline V gene encodes CDR1 LGHNA and CDR2 YNFKEQ. The CDR3 is made up of 18 amino acids. Trimming cost V 0 bases and J 2 bases; bases outside gene matches: 11. The CDR3 coding sequence is TGTGCCAGCAGCCAAGAGGGAGGGCAGGGACTCCTCACAGATACGCAGTATTTT. Encoded protein: CASSQEGGQGLLTDTQYF.

Many counts were recorded for this clonotype. V gene TRBV2 combines with J gene TRBJ1-6; no definite D call. Looked up from germline, CDR1 is SNHLY and CDR2 is FYNNEI. The CDR3 extends over 13 amino acids. Deletions cut 5 bases from V and 11 bases from J, with 13 bases between. The CDR3 DNA is TGTGCCAGCAGTATTTTGCCTCTGGCACCCCTCCACTTT. This codes for CASSILPLAPLHF.

This clonotype was found many times. This rearrangement joins TRBV24-1 to TRBJ2-2, with D possibly TRBD2 on 5 matching bases. Looked up from germline, CDR1 is KGHDR and CDR2 is SFDVKD. V was cut by 9 bases and J by 3 bases, with 13 bases left in between. The CDR3 loop spans 14 amino acids. Here the CDR3 DNA reads TGTGCCACCTCGTTGGCCGGGGACACCGGGGAGCTGTTTTTT. Translating gives CATSLAGDTGELFF.

Of note for this clonotype: A much larger clone lies a single base off, so this may be a read error. This chain connects TRBV15 to TRBJ2-1; TRBD1 or TRBD2 may be the D gene (5 bases each). Germline CDR1 LNHNV, CDR2 YYDKDF (reference sequence). The CDR3 runs 15 residues. Between the trimmed V and J ends, which lost 7 bases and 1 base, there was a span of 14 bases. CDR3 region: CATTSHGTSYNEQFF. CDR3 bases: TGTGCCACCACCAGTCACGGGACGTCCTACAATGAGCAGTTCTTC.

The chain recombines TRBV7-9 with TRBJ2-3, with 8 bases matching TRBD1. The germline V gene has CDR1 SEHNR and CDR2 FQNEAQ (reference sequence). Trimming cost V 6 bases and J 6 bases; bases outside gene matches: 17. CDR3 length equals 17 residues. The DNA for the CDR3 is TGTGCCAGCAGACTCCCTCCGGGACAGGCAGCATCCGATACGCAGTATTTT. It is translated as CASRLPPGQAASDTQYF.

This clonotype was recorded at least ten times. This chain links TRBV29-1 with TRBJ1-1; D is unclear. Germline lookup yields CDR1 SQVTM and CDR2 ANQGSEA. Trimming stripped 4 bases from V and 3 bases from J, with 3 bases between. The CDR3 is 10 amino acids. CDR3 sequence reads: CSVVDTEAFF. The CDR3 nucleotides read TGCAGCGTTGTGGACACTGAAGCTTTCTTT.

The chain uses TRBV29-1 and TRBJ1-4; 7 bases match TRBD1. Germline CDR1 reads SQVTM; CDR2 reads ANQGSEA. The CDR3 has 13 residues. J was trimmed by 8 bases and V by 5 bases; bases with no gene match: 8. CDR3 protein: CSVKTGQPEKLFF. The CDR3 nucleotides read TGCAGCGTTAAGACAGGGCAACCGGAAAAACTGTTTTTT. Together with reference TRBV29-1 and TRBJ1-4, the CDR3 gives the full variable domain: SAVISQKPSRDICQRGTSLTIQCQVDSQVTMMFWYRQQPGQSLTLIATANQGSEATYESGFVIDKFPISRPNLTFSTLTVSNMSPEDSSIYLCSVKTGQPEKLFFGSGTQLSVL.

The rearrangement uses TRBV18 and TRBJ2-5, with a tentative D call TRBD1 (6 bases). CDR1 and CDR2 (germline): KGHSH, LQKENI. The CDR3 totals 15 residues. Deletions cut 5 bases from V and 4 bases from J, with 17 bases between. Here the CDR3 DNA reads TGTGCCAGCTCAAGATCATACAGGGAACCAGAGACCCAGTACTTC. It specifies CASSRSYREPETQYF. Combining the CDR3 with reference TRBV18 and TRBJ2-5 gives the whole variable domain NAGVMQNPRHLVRRRGQEARLRCSPMKGHSHVYWYRQLPEEGLKFMVYLQKENIIDESGMPKERFSAEFPKEGPSILRIQQVVRGDSAAYFCASSRSYREPETQYFGPGTRLLVL.

This clonotype showed up just a few times. The rearrangement joins TRBV28 to TRBJ2-7; 14 bases line up with TRBD2. The CDR3 runs to 15 residues. Germline V gene lookup returns CDR1 MDHEN and CDR2 SYDVKM. The V segment lost 1 base and the J segment 6 bases; nucleotides outside the gene matches: 2. DNA of the CDR3: TGTGCCAGCAGTTTATTGGGACTAGCGGGAGTCGAGCAGTACTTC. Translated: CASSLLGLAGVEQYF.

This chain links TRBV20-1 with TRBJ1-1, with no clear D. Between the trimmed V and J ends, which lost 7 bases and 6 bases, there was a span of 21 bases. CDR1 and CDR2 from the germline V gene are DFQATT and SNEGSKA (reference sequence). This CDR3 is 14 amino acids long. CDR3 loop: CSVLGPLSSAEAFF. The CDR3 coding sequence is TGCAGTGTGTTAGGCCCCCTCTCCTCGGCTGAAGCTTTCTTT.

This clonotype was observed at least ten times. The CDR3 region is CASSSTVTGGYTF. In DNA, the CDR3 is TGTGCCAGCAGCTCGACGGTGACGGGTGGCTACACCTTC. The chain is built from TRBV11-2 and TRBJ1-2, with D hard to call. Germline CDR1 SGHAT, CDR2 FQNNGV. This CDR3 spans 13 amino acids. V gave up 4 bases and J gave up 7 bases, with 13 bases separating them. The variable domain in full, with the rest retrieved from reference TRBV11-2 and TRBJ1-2, is EAGVAQSPRYKIIEKRQSVAFWCNPISGHATLYWYQQILGQGPKLLIQFQNNGVVDDSQLPKDRFSAERLKGVDSTLKIQPAKLEDSAVYLCASSSTVTGGYTFGSGTRLTVV.

This clonotype was recorded many times. The rearrangement uses TRBV6-1 and TRBJ2-7, with D possibly TRBD1 on 7 matching bases. CDR3 length equals 14 residues. Germline lookup yields CDR1 MNHNS and CDR2 SASEGT. The V gene lost 9 bases and the J gene lost 5 bases, with 20 bases spanning the gap. CDR3 in DNA: TGTGCCAGTACCAGGAGCAGGGGGGCTCACGAGCAGTACTTC. Translated: CASTRSRGAHEQYF.

Details on this clonotype: This may be a read error: a much more frequent sequence differs by one nucleotide. The chain carries TRBV3-1 and TRBJ2-5; D possibly corresponds to TRBD1 (6 bases). The germline CDR1 and CDR2 sequences are LGHDT and YNNKEL (reference sequence). CDR3 length equals 14 residues. V was clipped by 5 bases and J by 0 bases, with 10 bases between them. The CDR3: CASSLWDNQETQYF. The DNA of the CDR3 is TGTGCCAGCAGCTTATGGGACAACCAAGAGACCCAGTACTTC.

This clonotype was observed at least ten times. V is TRBV5-1 and J is TRBJ1-1; TRBD1 matches at 7 bases. The CDR3 has 13 amino acids. CDR1 is SGHRS, CDR2 YFSETQ, per germline. V gave up 5 bases and J gave up 5 bases; unmatched junction bases: 6. Here the CDR3 reads CASRITGVTEAFF. The CDR3 nucleotides read TGCGCCAGCAGGATAACAGGGGTGACTGAAGCTTTCTTT.

This clonotype was counted only a few times. V gene TRBV3-1 combines with J gene TRBJ2-1; 8 bases fit TRBD1. The CDR3 extends over 15 amino acids. Germline V gene data show CDR1 as LGHDT and CDR2 as YNNKEL (reference sequence). After removal of 6 bases from V and 6 bases from J, the junction contained 10 bases not matched to a gene. The CDR3 nucleotides are TGTGCCAGCAGTTCCGGGACAGGAAGGGGCAATGAGCAGTTCTTC. It specifies CASSSGTGRGNEQFF.

This clonotype occurred a few times. The chain couples TRBV5-1 to TRBJ2-2, with D possibly TRBD1 on 6 matching bases. CDR3 size: 14 residues. CDR1 and CDR2 (germline): SGHRS, YFSETQ. Trimming took off 7 bases at V and 4 bases at J, with 14 bases between the two ends. The CDR3 spells CASRTLGGTGELFF. For the CDR3, the DNA is TGCGCCAGCCGTACCCTAGGGGGCACCGGGGAGCTGTTTTTT.

This clonotype was picked up many times. The CDR3 sequence: CASSFRGTYEQYF. CDR3 bases: TGTGCCAGCAGTTTCAGGGGCACCTACGAGCAGTACTTC. The chain has TRBV27 and TRBJ2-7; possibly TRBD1 for D (6 bases). The germline V and J ends were trimmed by 3 bases and 2 bases, with 8 bases remaining between them. The CDR3 has 13 amino acids. The germline CDR1 and CDR2 sequences are MNHEY and SMNVEV (reference sequence).

The chain couples TRBV9 to TRBJ2-2; a possible D gene is TRBD2 (6 bases). CDR3 length: 15 residues. Trimming pared 1 base from V and 4 bases from J, leaving 11 bases between. Germline lookup yields CDR1 SGDLS and CDR2 YYNGEE. The CDR3 sequence: CASSVLGSSTGELFF. The DNA of the CDR3 is TGTGCCAGCAGCGTACTCGGGAGCTCCACCGGGGAGCTGTTTTTT.